Listed below are T cell receptor beta chains from one sample, sequenced in a study of cytomegalovirus exposure and HLA in healthy donors. Method: immunoSEQ multiplex PCR; TCRdb's copy keeps in-frame clones and lacks some. The data contain about 140,000 clones, 60% to 80% of them singletons. The sample comprised PBMCs. The source of these receptors is a man aged 25-40 years in good health and CMV-seronegative. Both conserved end residues are part of each CDR3. The order of the fields is CDR3 length, D gene, clone size, J gene, V gene, CDR3 protein, CDR3 DNA. The D gene is left open where the match is weak. Not all rows give a size; the values are once, few, many and, for expanded clones, a class.

14 | TRBD1 | NA | TRBJ2-1 | TRBV29-1 | CSVRGQGNYNEQFF | TGCAGCGTTAGAGGACAGGGTAACTACAATGAGCAGTTCTTC
14 | NA | NA | TRBJ2-7 | TRBV5-1 | CASSIGTLSYEQYF | TGCGCCAGCAGCATAGGGACTCTGTCCTACGAGCAGTACTTC
16 | NA | NA | TRBJ2-2 | TRBV30 | CAWTGPRVRNTGELFF | TGTGCCTGGACAGGGCCTCGAGTTAGGAACACCGGGGAGCTGTTTTTT
11 | NA | NA | TRBJ2-1 | TRBV10-3 | CAIGGDNEQFF | TGTGCCATCGGCGGGGACAATGAGCAGTTCTTC
13 | NA | NA | TRBJ2-5 | TRBV5-4 | CASSWRGEETQYF | TGTGCCAGCAGCTGGAGAGGAGAAGAGACCCAGTACTTC
13 | TRBD1 | NA | TRBJ1-2 | TRBV29-1 | CSVRTGGYRGYTF | TGCAGCGTACGGACAGGGGGCTATCGTGGCTACACCTTC
14 | NA | few | TRBJ2-7 | TRBV27 | CASRMSGNSYEQYF | TGTGCCAGCAGAATGAGCGGAAACTCCTACGAGCAGTACTTC
17 | TRBD2 | once | TRBJ2-2 | TRBV5-1 | CASSLGLAGAGVGELFF | TGCGCCAGCAGCTTGGGCCTAGCGGGAGCCGGAGTCGGGGAGCTGTTTTTT
15 | TRBD1 | NA | TRBJ2-7 | TRBV30 | CAWSAPGQGRWEQYF | TGTGCCTGGAGTGCTCCAGGACAGGGGCGCTGGGAGCAGTACTTC
15 | NA | NA | TRBJ2-3 | TRBV18 | CASSPLGGPTDTQYF | TGTGCCAGCTCACCCCTCGGAGGGCCGACAGATACGCAGTATTTT
14 | TRBD2 | NA | TRBJ2-1 | TRBV7-3 | CASTPGLADNEQFF | TGTGCCAGCACCCCCGGACTAGCGGACAATGAGCAGTTCTTC
14 | NA | NA | TRBJ2-2 | TRBV19 | CASGPTGLHGELFF | TGTGCCAGTGGGCCCACAGGGCTGCACGGGGAGCTGTTTTTT
14 | TRBD2 | NA | TRBJ2-3 | TRBV30 | CACRLAGATDTQYF | TGTGCCTGCCGACTAGCGGGAGCAACAGATACGCAGTATTTT
14 | TRBD1 | NA | TRBJ2-5 | TRBV30 | CAWEPIDRVETQYF | TGTGCCTGGGAACCGATCGACAGGGTTGAGACCCAGTACTTC
14 | TRBD1 | NA | TRBJ2-7 | TRBV2 | CASTSSGQSYEQYF | TGTGCCAGCACCAGCTCGGGACAGTCCTACGAGCAGTACTTC
13 | NA | few | TRBJ2-1 | TRBV4-2 | CASSQEKGNEQFF | TGTGCCAGCAGCCAGGAAAAGGGGAATGAGCAGTTCTTC
12 | NA | NA | TRBJ1-1 | TRBV30 | CAWDGHEPEAFF | TGTGCCTGGGATGGACACGAACCTGAAGCTTTCTTT
15 | NA | NA | TRBJ2-1 | TRBV9 | CASSPRGSSYNEQFF | TGTGCCAGCAGCCCCCGAGGAAGCTCCTACAATGAGCAGTTCTTC
15 | NA | NA | TRBJ2-5 | TRBV11-1 | CASRGSSAEQETQYF | TGTGCCAGCCGCGGATCATCGGCGGAACAAGAGACCCAGTACTTC
16 | TRBD1 | NA | TRBJ1-1 | TRBV7-9 | CASSSGGGFGFTEAFF | TGTGCCAGCAGCTCAGGAGGGGGCTTCGGGTTCACTGAAGCTTTCTTT
12 | TRBD2 | NA | TRBJ2-1 | TRBV7-9 | CASSPGTSGLLF | TGTGCCAGCAGCCCTGGGACTAGCGGTCTCCTCTTC
14 | NA | NA | TRBJ1-5 | TRBV10-3 | CAISPGYSNQPQHF | TGTGCCATCAGTCCCGGGTATAGCAATCAGCCCCAGCATTTT
16 | TRBD1 | NA | TRBJ2-7 | TRBV25-1 | CASSGPRDRETYEQYF | TGTGCCAGCAGTGGACCCCGGGACAGGGAGACCTACGAGCAGTACTTC
14 | NA | NA | TRBJ1-5 | TRBV2 | CASSRGRGNQPQHF | TGTGCCAGCAGCAGGGGTCGGGGCAATCAGCCCCAGCATTTT
14 | TRBD1 | NA | TRBJ2-7 | TRBV11-2 | CASSYGQGFYEQYF | TGTGCCAGCAGCTACGGACAGGGATTCTACGAGCAGTACTTC
19 | NA | NA | TRBJ1-3 | TRBV11-2 | CASSLERGIGSPSGNTIYF | TGTGCCAGCAGCTTAGAAAGGGGAATAGGATCCCCCTCTGGAAACACCATATATTTT
15 | TRBD1 | once | TRBJ2-7 | TRBV5-1 | CASSFWTGGSYEQYF | TGCGCCAGCAGCTTCTGGACAGGGGGATCCTACGAGCAGTACTTC
13 | NA | few | TRBJ2-1 | TRBV6-4 | CASSDSEINEQFF | TGTGCCAGCAGTGACTCAGAGATCAATGAGCAGTTCTTC
14 | NA | NA | TRBJ2-3 | TRBV10-3 | CAISEDSSTDTQYF | TGTGCCATCAGTGAGGACTCAAGCACAGATACGCAGTATTTT
15 | NA | NA | TRBJ1-4 | TRBV5-1 | CASSAAGATNEKLFF | TGCGCCAGCAGCGCCGCGGGGGCTACTAATGAAAAACTGTTTTTT
13 | NA | few | TRBJ2-2 | TRBV6-1 | CASSEREDRGLFF | TGTGCCAGCAGTGAACGGGAGGACAGAGGGCTGTTTTTT
15 | TRBD2 | NA | TRBJ2-1 | TRBV19 | CASSNSGRSYNEQFF | TGTGCCAGTAGTAATAGCGGGAGGTCCTACAATGAGCAGTTCTTC
13 | NA | NA | TRBJ2-7 | TRBV4-1 | CAWSSRLATEQYF | TGCGCCTGGTCCTCCCGCCTTGCGACTGAGCAGTACTTC
15 | NA | NA | TRBJ1-2 | TRBV7-3 | CASSPRDAGRDGYTF | TGTGCCAGCAGCCCCCGGGACGCGGGACGGGATGGCTACACCTTC
14 | TRBD2 | NA | TRBJ2-7 | TRBV29-1 | CSVQLGLAEYEQYF | TGCAGCGTCCAGCTCGGACTAGCGGAATACGAGCAGTACTTC
20 | NA | NA | TRBJ1-5 | TRBV12-2 | CASRSPDWRPSGMRFQPQHF | TGTGCAAGTCGCTCTCCGGATTGGAGGCCGAGTGGGATGAGATTTCAGCCCCAGCATTTT
13 | NA | NA | TRBJ1-1 | TRBV7-3 | CASSRQLNTEAFF | TGTGCCAGCAGCCGTCAGTTGAACACTGAAGCTTTCTTT
14 | TRBD2 | once | TRBJ2-3 | TRBV29-1 | CSVETGGGTDTQYF | TGCAGCGTTGAAACGGGGGGGGGCACAGATACGCAGTATTTT
13 | TRBD2 | NA | TRBJ2-1 | TRBV19 | CASSIGGRNEQFF | TGTGCCAGTAGTATCGGGGGGAGGAATGAGCAGTTCTTC
13 | NA | NA | TRBJ1-1 | TRBV12-5 | CASGLTGGTEAFF | TGTGCTAGTGGTTTGACCGGGGGCACTGAAGCTTTCTTT
15 | TRBD1 | NA | TRBJ2-7 | TRBV9 | CASSVGTGGVEEQYF | TGTGCCAGCAGCGTAGGGACAGGGGGCGTTGAAGAGCAGTACTTC
17 | TRBD2 | few | TRBJ2-7 | TRBV29-1 | CSVAGLIAGLTAYEQYF | TGCAGCGTTGCGGGCCTCATAGCGGGGCTGACGGCCTACGAGCAGTACTTC
14 | TRBD1 | NA | TRBJ1-5 | TRBV30 | CAWSPGQGPKAQHF | TGTGCCTGGAGTCCGGGACAGGGACCCAAGGCCCAGCATTTT
11 | NA | NA | TRBJ1-2 | TRBV30 | CAWSAGGGYTF | TGTGCCTGGAGTGCGGGCGGGGGCTACACCTTC
15 | TRBD1 | NA | TRBJ1-2 | TRBV5-4 | CASSLGVGGQGAKTF | TGTGCCAGCAGCTTGGGGGTTGGGGGACAGGGGGCAAAAACCTTC
14 | NA | NA | TRBJ2-7 | TRBV7-8 | CASSLETPPSEQYF | TGTGCCAGCAGCTTAGAGACTCCTCCTAGCGAGCAGTACTTC
16 | TRBD2 | NA | TRBJ2-3 | TRBV5-1 | CASSLVLAGVTDTQYF | TGCGCCAGCAGCTTGGTTCTAGCGGGTGTCACAGATACGCAGTATTTT
14 | NA | NA | TRBJ1-5 | TRBV28 | CASARGYSNQPQHF | TGTGCCAGCGCTAGGGGGTATAGCAATCAGCCCCAGCATTTT